This TCR beta chain was retrieved from a study of CD8 T cells in Susac syndrome. For the study at large: Patients with Susac syndrome were therapy-naive, taking corticosteroids, with some also receiving intravenous immunoglobulin, or taking intravenous immunoglobulin alone at the time their blood was drawn.

Whole-study results and caveats: There was no clonal expansion in the CD4+ T cell repertoires of Susac syndrome.

cDNA came from roughly 0.47 to 1 ug RNA primed by random hexamers. Amplification of TCR beta CDR3 used immunoSEQ multiplex PCR across 54 Vbeta and 13 Jbeta. TCRdb processed the immunoSEQ multiplex PCR reads anew with MiXCR; each CDR3 protein has one entry. The table lists about 200,000 distinct CDR3 sequences, 90% to 95% of them singletons. Peripheral blood CD8+ and CD4+ T cells were profiled by TCR beta sequencing. The CDR3 length is 12 residues. V gave up 0 bases and J gave up 5 bases, with 4 bases separating them. Germline V CDR1 and CDR2: LGHDT, YNNKEL (reference sequence). On this clonotype: Its antigen is unidentified.

The TCR sequence derives from a human donor with Susac syndrome. This chain connects TRBV3-1 to TRBJ2-5, with unresolved D. Source material: CD4+ T cells from PBMCs. Written as DNA, the CDR3 is TGTGCCAGCAGCCAAGATCAGGAGACCCAGTACTTC. Encoded protein: CASSQDQETQYF.